The text below deals with one T cell receptor beta chain. The CDR3 sequence is 14 residues long. CDR1 is SGHTA and CDR2 is FQGNSA in the germline V gene. The ends lost 0 bases at V and 3 bases at J; junction bases unmatched: 2. The repertoire was sequenced with immunoSEQ multiplex PCR; TCRdb's copy has only in-frame clones and lacks some. Of about 5,700 clones listed, about 90% were seen once; the top ten hold roughly 10%. The data are from a study of sequential checkpoint blockade in melanoma. Looking at the study overall: Patients were randomized 1:1 to nivolumab-then-ipilimumab or ipilimumab-then-nivolumab first-line.

As for treatment: randomized to nivolumab then ipilimumab (arm A) or the reverse (arm B). J is TRBJ2-7 and V is TRBV7-2; 7 nucleotides line up with TRBD1. The sequencing used CD8+ T cells sorted from blood (inferred from file names), collected from a patient given nivolumab and ipilimumab in sequence. The receptor's source is a human donor with melanoma. This CDR3 is CASSLAAGGYEQYF. Here the CDR3 DNA reads TGTGCCAGCAGCTTAGCGGCAGGGGGCTACGAGCAGTACTTC.